These 8 T cell receptor beta chains share one sample of origin, sequenced in a study of shared clonotypes between healthy human individuals. Sequencing was performed with immunoSEQ multiplex PCR; in TCRdb, only in-frame clones are kept and a portion is missing. The table lists some 1.5 million clones, about 96% of them singletons. The specimen was naive CD4+ T cells sorted from blood. Documented subset: CD45RA+ positively selected. These receptors were taken from a young man in good health.

The chain carries TRBV5-1 and TRBJ1-3; D uncertain. Germline V gene data show CDR1 as SGHRS and CDR2 as YFSETQ. This CDR3 has 14 amino acids. Trimming took 0 bases from V and 0 from J, leaving 4 bases between them. CDR3: CASSLEVSGNTIYF. In DNA, the CDR3 is TGCGCCAGCAGCTTGGAAGTCTCTGGAAACACCATATATTTT.

The chain is built from TRBV29-1 and TRBJ1-1, with D possibly TRBD1 on 6 matching bases. Germline loops: CDR1 SQVTM, CDR2 ANQGSEA. The CDR3 has 13 amino acids. V shed 2 bases and J shed 1 base, with 8 bases lying between them. CDR3 in amino acids: CSVERGTNTEAFF. The CDR3 DNA sequence: TGCAGCGTTGAAAGGGGGACGAACACTGAAGCTTTCTTT.

This clone was found once. The J gene is TRBJ1-5, the V gene TRBV5-5, with D tentatively TRBD1 (5 bases). Trimming took off 4 bases at V and 6 bases at J, with 17 bases between the two ends. The CDR3 extends over 15 amino acids. Germline CDR1 reads SGHKS; CDR2 reads YYEKEE (reference sequence). The CDR3 nucleotides read TGTGCCAGCAGCCCAAGGGACCGGAGAGGTCAGCCCCAGCATTTT. As protein: CASSPRDRRGQPQHF. The whole variable domain, remainder taken from reference TRBV5-5 and TRBJ1-5, is DAGVTQSPTHLIKTRGQQVTLRCSPISGHKSVSWYQQVLGQGPQFIFQYYEKEERGRGNFPDRFSARQFPNYSSELNVNALLLGDSALYLCASSPRDRRGQPQHFGDGTRLSIL.

V usage is TRBV6-6 and J usage is TRBJ2-3; D possibly corresponds to TRBD1 (6 bases). The V end lost 6 bases, the J end lost 6 bases, and 16 bases lay between the germline ends. Per germline, CDR1 MNHNY and CDR2 SVGAGI (reference sequence). CDR3 size: 14 residues. As DNA, the CDR3 is TGTGCCAGCAGCTTTGGGGGCGGCTGGGATACGCAGTATTTT. Translating gives CASSFGGGWDTQYF.

This clone was recorded only once. The chain links TRBV18 to TRBJ1-2, with D maybe TRBD1 (5 bases). The CDR3 totals 14 residues. Trimming shortened V by 1 base and J by 3 bases, and 9 bases separated the two germline ends. The germline V gene encodes CDR1 KGHSH and CDR2 LQKENI. The CDR3 sequence is CASSPRRGDYGYTF. In DNA form, the CDR3 reads TGTGCCAGCTCACCACGGCGGGGGGACTATGGCTACACCTTC. The variable domain in full, with the rest retrieved from reference TRBV18 and TRBJ1-2, is NAGVMQNPRHLVRRRGQEARLRCSPMKGHSHVYWYRQLPEEGLKFMVYLQKENIIDESGMPKERFSAEFPKEGPSILRIQQVVRGDSAAYFCASSPRRGDYGYTFGSGTRLTVV.

V and J are TRBV28 and TRBJ2-7; the match to TRBD2 covers 8 bases. Losses at the gene ends were 0 bases for V and 2 bases for J; bases not matched to a gene: 3. CDR3 length: 15 amino acids. Germline lookup yields CDR1 MDHEN and CDR2 SYDVKM. This chain's CDR3 is CASSLWTSAAYEQYF. The DNA for the CDR3 is TGTGCCAGCAGTTTATGGACTAGCGCCGCCTACGAGCAGTACTTC.

This rearrangement joins TRBV6-5 to TRBJ2-7; D remains unclear. From germline, CDR1 is MNHEY and CDR2 SVGAGI. V lost 0 bases and J lost 3, with 12 bases in between. CDR3 size: 15 residues. DNA of the CDR3: TGTGCCAGCAGTTACTCCTCCGGGCCACTCTACGAGCAGTACTTC. Protein sequence: CASSYSSGPLYEQYF.

The V gene is TRBV28, the J gene TRBJ1-4; 7 positions match TRBD1. The trim removed 11 bases at V and 4 bases at J, leaving 13 bases unmatched. The CDR3 is 15 residues long. Germline CDR1 reads MDHEN; CDR2 reads SYDVKM. DNA of the CDR3: TGTGCCGCGAGGGGGCGGTTTCTCTTTAATGAAAAACTGTTTTTT. It is translated as CAARGRFLFNEKLFF.